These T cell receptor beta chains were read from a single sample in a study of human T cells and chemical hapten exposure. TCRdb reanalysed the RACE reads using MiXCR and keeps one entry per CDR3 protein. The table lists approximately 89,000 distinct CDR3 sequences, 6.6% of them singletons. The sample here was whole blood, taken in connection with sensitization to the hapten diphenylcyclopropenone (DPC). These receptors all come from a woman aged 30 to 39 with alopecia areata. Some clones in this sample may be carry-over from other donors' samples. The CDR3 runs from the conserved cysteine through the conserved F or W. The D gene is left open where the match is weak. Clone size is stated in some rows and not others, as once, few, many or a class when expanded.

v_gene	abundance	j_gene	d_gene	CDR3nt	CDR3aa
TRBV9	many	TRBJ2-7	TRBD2	TGTGCCAGCAGCGCGGGAGGGCTAGCTAGGGTTGGAGGCGAGCAGTACTTC	CASSAGGLARVGGEQYF
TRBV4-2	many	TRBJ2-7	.	TGTGCCAGCAGCCAAGCGGGGGGTCAGGGGTTCGACGAGCAGTACTTC	CASSQAGGQGFDEQYF
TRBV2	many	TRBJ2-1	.	TGTGCCAGCAGTTTTTACAATGAGCAGTTCTTC	CASSFYNEQFF
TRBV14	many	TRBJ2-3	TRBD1	TGTGCCAGCAGCCATTTAATGGGACAGGACACAGATACGCAGTATTTT	CASSHLMGQDTDTQYF
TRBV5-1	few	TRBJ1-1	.	TGCGCCAGCAGCCCATGGACGGACCTGAACACTGAAGCTTTCTTT	CASSPWTDLNTEAFF
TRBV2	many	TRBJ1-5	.	TGTGCCAGCAGTGAAGGGGGGTATCAGCCCCAGCATTTT	CASSEGGYQPQHF
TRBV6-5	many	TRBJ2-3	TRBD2	TGTGCCAGCAGTTCATGGACTAGCGGGGAGAATACGCAGTATTTT	CASSSWTSGENTQYF
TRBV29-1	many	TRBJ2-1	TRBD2	TGCAGCGTTGAAGATCCACTAGCGGGGGGGCCTCGGGAGCAGTTCTTC	CSVEDPLAGGPREQFF
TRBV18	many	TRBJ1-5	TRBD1	TGTGCCAGCTCACCACCGGGACAGGGGAATCAGCCCCAGCATTTT	CASSPPGQGNQPQHF
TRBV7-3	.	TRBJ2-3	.	TGTGCCAGCAGCTTGGGACTGGGAGAGGATACGCAGTATTTT	CASSLGLGEDTQYF
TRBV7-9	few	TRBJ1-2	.	TGTGCCAGCAGCTTAGGCCCGGTCCGGGGTTACTATGGCTACACCTTC	CASSLGPVRGYYGYTF
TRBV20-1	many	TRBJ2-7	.	TGCAGTGCTAGTCACAGCTCTGCCTACGAGCAGTACTTC	CSASHSSAYEQYF
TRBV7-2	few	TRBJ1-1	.	TGTGCCAGCAGCCCTACAGGGATCGATGCTTTCTTT	CASSPTGIDAFF
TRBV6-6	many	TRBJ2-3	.	TGTGCCAGCAGCGCGAATGAAGATACGCAGTATTTT	CASSANEDTQYF
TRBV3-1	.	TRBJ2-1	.	TGTGCCAGCAGCTTACCGGGACACCGCCCCTACAATGAGCAGTTCTTC	CASSLPGHRPYNEQFF
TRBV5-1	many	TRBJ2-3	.	TGCGCCAGCAGCCTATACCTCACAGATACGCAGTATTTT	CASSLYLTDTQYF
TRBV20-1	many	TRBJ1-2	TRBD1	TGCAGTGCTAGAGATAACAGGGGGAACTATGGCTACACCTTC	CSARDNRGNYGYTF
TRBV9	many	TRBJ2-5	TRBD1	TGTGCCAGCAGCGCGGACAGGGACGGAGAGACCCAGTACTTC	CASSADRDGETQYF
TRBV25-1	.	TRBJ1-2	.	TGTGCCAGCAGTGACCGCACGCGAGGCGGGCGTGGGGCGGATGGCTACACCTTC	CASSDRTRGGRGADGYTF
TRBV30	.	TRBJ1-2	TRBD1	TGTGCCTGGAGGGTTGACAGGGGGCGCGGCTACACCTTC	CAWRVDRGRGYTF
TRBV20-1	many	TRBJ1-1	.	TGCAGTGCTAGCCGGGGGCCGATGAACACTGAAGCTTTCTTT	CSASRGPMNTEAFF
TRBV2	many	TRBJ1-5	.	TGTGCCAGCAGTGAGCAGGGTCTCGGTCAGCCCCAGCATTTT	CASSEQGLGQPQHF
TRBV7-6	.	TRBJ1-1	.	TGTGCCAGCAGATCCTTCAGGGGAAACACTGAAGCTTTCTTT	CASRSFRGNTEAFF
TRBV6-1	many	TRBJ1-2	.	TGTGCCAGCAGCCCGGACCCCAACTATGGCTACACCTTC	CASSPDPNYGYTF
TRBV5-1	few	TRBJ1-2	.	TGCGCCAGCAGCTTGGTAGAGGGTTATGGCTACACCTTC	CASSLVEGYGYTF
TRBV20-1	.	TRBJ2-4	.	TGCAGTGCTAGAGTACAGGCTTTAGCCAAAAACATTCAGTACTTC	CSARVQALAKNIQYF
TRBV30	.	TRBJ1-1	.	TGTGCCTGGAGGGCCACGGGGACTGAAGCTTTCTTT	CAWRATGTEAFF
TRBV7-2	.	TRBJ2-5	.	TGTGCCAGCAGCTTATGGGGCTTACAAGAGACCCAGTACTTC	CASSLWGLQETQYF
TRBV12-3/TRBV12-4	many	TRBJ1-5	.	TGTGCCAGCACCTTAGGGGGGGGTAGCAATCAGCCCCAGCATTTT	CASTLGGGSNQPQHF
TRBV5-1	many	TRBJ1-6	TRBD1	TGCGCCAGCAGCAGGGACAGGCCCTATAATTCACCCCTCCACTTT	CASSRDRPYNSPLHF
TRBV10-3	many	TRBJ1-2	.	TGTGCCATCAGAAGAGGGACCGTTGATGGCTACACCTTC	CAIRRGTVDGYTF
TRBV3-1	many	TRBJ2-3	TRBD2	TGTGCCAGCAGCCGTAGGACTAGCGGGAGCACAGATACGCAGTATTTT	CASSRRTSGSTDTQYF
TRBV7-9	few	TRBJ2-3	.	TGTGCCAGCAGCCGATCAAGTACGACAAGGGGCACAGATACGCAGTATTTT	CASSRSSTTRGTDTQYF
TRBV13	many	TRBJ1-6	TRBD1	TGTGCCAGCAGCTTTGCAGGGGGCTCACCCCTCCACTTT	CASSFAGGSPLHF
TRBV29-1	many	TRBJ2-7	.	TGCAGGGGCCGGGACTCCTACGAGCAGTACTTC	CRGRDSYEQYF
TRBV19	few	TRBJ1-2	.	TGTGCCAGTATCGCGACAGGCCTATTTCGCTACACCTTC	CASIATGLFRYTF